The 2 T cell receptor beta chains below all came from one sample that was sequenced in a study of T cells in women clearing cervical HPV infection. Sequenced by immunoSEQ multiplex PCR; TCRdb stores in-frame clones only, minus some. The sample table sets out tens of thousands of clones. Sequencing input: blood buffy coat. These receptors were obtained from a woman between 18 and 70 years old with a cervical HPV16 infection that either progressed to CIN3+ or cleared (not recorded which).

Regarding this clone: The read ends 3 residues before the CDR3 terminus; that terminus is restored from the germline J gene. The chain carries TRBV2 and TRBJ2-4, with D possibly being TRBD1 (6 bases). The germline V gene encodes CDR1 SNHLY and CDR2 FYNNEI. Between the trimmed V and J ends, which lost 6 bases and 8 bases, there was a span of 23 bases. This CDR3 contains 16 residues. CDR3 loop: CASSAWTDYTGDIQYF. The DNA read from the CDR3 is TGTGCCAGCAGCGCATGGACAGATTATACTGGGGACATT.

With respect to this clone: The read terminates 3 residues ahead of where the CDR3 ends, so the germline J gene completes it. The chain couples TRBV7-9 to TRBJ2-2, with 13 positions matching TRBD2. V shed 6 bases and J 7 bases; nucleotides not matched to a gene: 5. This CDR3 contains 15 residues. Germline assignment: CDR1 SEHNR and CDR2 FQNEAQ (reference sequence). The sequenced CDR3 bases are TGTGCCAGCAGACAGACTAGCGGGGGGATCGGGGAG. Its protein is CASRQTSGGIGE. The CDR3 in its entirety is CASRQTSGGIGELFF. The variable domain in full, with the rest retrieved from reference TRBV7-9 and TRBJ2-2, is DTGVSQNPRHKITKRGQNVTFRCDPISEHNRLYWYRQTLGQGPEFLTYFQNEAQLEKSRLLSDRFSAERPKGSFSTLEIQRTEQGDSAMYLCASRQTSGGIGELFFGEGSRLTVL.